This entry lists 30 T cell receptor beta chains sequenced from one sample in a study of cytomegalovirus exposure and HLA in healthy donors. The PCR used 60 Vbeta and 13 Jbeta primers. Profiling relied on immunoSEQ multiplex PCR, and the TCRdb table lists in-frame clones only, not all of them. The table records nearly 65,000 clones, approximately 70% of them present only once. Specimen: PBMCs. The receptor set was obtained from a man aged 50 to 59 in good health and CMV-seronegative.

This chain joins TRBV27 and TRBJ1-6, with D possibly TRBD1 on 6 matching bases. The CDR3 covers 14 residues. The V end lost 3 bases, the J end lost 10 bases, and 13 bases lay between the germline ends. The germline CDR1 and CDR2 sequences are MNHEY and SMNVEV (reference sequence). In DNA form, the CDR3 reads TGTGCCAGCAGTTTCGAGGCAGGGACATCACCCCTCCACTTT. It codes for CASSFEAGTSPLHF.

The chain recombines TRBV9 with TRBJ2-5; D perhaps matches TRBD1 (6 bases). The CDR3 has 13 amino acids. Trimming pared 3 bases from V and 4 bases from J, leaving 10 bases between. Germline CDR1 SGDLS, CDR2 YYNGEE. The CDR3 sequence: CASSAIQGETQYF. CDR3 DNA sequence: TGTGCCAGCAGCGCGATACAGGGAGAGACCCAGTACTTC.

The chain is built from TRBV5-1 and TRBJ2-5; 10 bases map to TRBD1. Germline CDR1 and CDR2: SGHRS and YFSETQ. The CDR3 sequence is 15 residues long. The V gene end was trimmed by 0 bases and the J gene end by 5 bases; junction bases not matched to a gene: 4. CDR3 in DNA: TGCGCCAGCAGCTTGGCCGGGACAGGGGAGGAGACCCAGTACTTC. It is translated as CASSLAGTGEETQYF. The variable domain in full, with the rest retrieved from reference TRBV5-1 and TRBJ2-5, is KAGVTQTPRYLIKTRGQQVTLSCSPISGHRSVSWYQQTPGQGLQFLFEYFSETQRNKGNFPGRFSGRQFSNSRSEMNVSTLELGDSALYLCASSLAGTGEETQYFGPGTRLLVL.

V usage is TRBV6-6 and J usage is TRBJ1-2; D unresolved. Per the germline V gene, CDR1 is MNHNY and CDR2 is SVGAGI (reference sequence). V was clipped by 4 bases and J by 7 bases, with 10 bases between them. The CDR3 contains 12 residues. The CDR3 coding sequence is TGTGCCAGCAGTTTCGCGAACAGTGGCTACACCTTC. Translation: CASSFANSGYTF.

This sequence joins TRBV6-4 and TRBJ1-4, with 10 bases that match TRBD1. V shed 6 bases, J shed 3 bases, and the junction held 7 bases outside the gene matches. Germline values: CDR1 MRHNA, CDR2 SNTAGT. CDR3 length equals 16 residues. The CDR3 sequence: CASSPGTGEPNEKLFF. DNA of the CDR3: TGTGCCAGCAGCCCCGGGACAGGGGAACCTAATGAAAAACTGTTTTTT.

This chain joins TRBV30 and TRBJ2-3; no reliable D call. The CDR3 runs to 12 residues. Germline CDR1 reads GTSNPN; CDR2 reads SVGIG (reference sequence). Trimming left V 3 bases short and J 1 base short, with 5 bases between. The CDR3 nucleotides are TGTGCCTGGAGATATCGCACAGATACGCAGTATTTT. Translated, it gives CAWRYRTDTQYF.

The genes are TRBV2 and TRBJ2-3; TRBD1 agrees at 7 bases. There are 12 residues in the CDR3. Germline V gene lookup returns CDR1 SNHLY and CDR2 FYNNEI. The DNA for the CDR3 is TGTGCTACAGGGGACCATCTAGATACGCAGTATTTT. Translated, it gives CATGDHLDTQYF.

This clone has just a few counts. The gene calls are TRBV4-1 and TRBJ1-1, with D unclear. V lost 2 bases and J lost 6, with 16 bases in between. Germline V gene sequence: CDR1 MGHRA, CDR2 YSYEKL. The CDR3 is made up of 15 amino acids. For the CDR3, the DNA is TGCGCCAGCAGCCAAACCCCCTCCCGGGGTTCTGAAGCTTTCTTT. It specifies CASSQTPSRGSEAFF.

The rearrangement uses TRBV5-6 and TRBJ2-1, with D unclear. The V and J ends lost 5 bases and 6 bases respectively, with 18 bases between them. CDR3 length equals 15 residues. Germline CDR1 reads SGHDT; CDR2 reads YYEEEE. In DNA, the CDR3 is TGTGCCAGCAGTATGGCGCGCAGGCTGGGCAATGAGCAGTTCTTC. This translates into CASSMARRLGNEQFF.

The chain joins TRBV6-5 to TRBJ1-6; D might be TRBD1 (6 bases). Trimming cost V 6 bases and J 10 bases, with 16 bases left between them. The CDR3 length is 14 residues. Germline lookup yields CDR1 MNHEY and CDR2 SVGAGI. This chain's CDR3 is CASRGAWEGSPLHF. CDR3 coding DNA: TGTGCCAGCAGGGGGGCTTGGGAGGGCTCACCCCTCCACTTT.

This clone was seen just once. The chain carries TRBV2 and TRBJ2-3; 14 bases match TRBD2. Looked up from germline, CDR1 is SNHLY and CDR2 is FYNNEI. The CDR3 runs to 17 residues. With V trimmed by 6 bases and J by 0 bases, 5 bases remained unmatched. In DNA, the CDR3 is TGTGCCAGCAGAGCCGGGACTAGCGGGGGAAGCACAGATACGCAGTATTTT. Amino acids: CASRAGTSGGSTDTQYF.

This clone was seen only a few times. This rearrangement joins TRBV6-5 to TRBJ1-2, with TRBD1 identical over 10 bases. The length of the CDR3 is 15 residues. Germline-derived CDR1 and CDR2 are MNHEY and SVGAGI. V gave up 5 bases and J gave up 6 bases; unmatched junction bases: 9. The CDR3 region has the DNA TGTGCCAGCAGTGCCACGGGACAGGGGTTGCATGGCTACACCTTC. Translating gives CASSATGQGLHGYTF.

This rearrangement joins TRBV11-1 to TRBJ1-2; no firm D call. Deletions cut 3 bases from V and 1 base from J, with 9 bases between. Germline loops: CDR1 SGHAT, CDR2 FQDESV (reference sequence). This CDR3 is built from 14 residues. CDR3 region: CASSFRSGNYGYTF. CDR3 sequence (DNA): TGTGCCAGCAGCTTTAGGTCGGGTAACTATGGCTACACCTTC.

The rearrangement joins TRBV7-8 to TRBJ2-1; TRBD1 is a possible D gene (5 bases). CDR1 and CDR2 (germline): SGHVS, FQNEAQ. V was pared by 4 bases and J by 7 bases, with 14 bases between. This CDR3 comprises 14 residues. In nucleotides, the CDR3 is TGTGCCAGCAGCTACCGTAGGGGCCGGAATGAGCAGTTCTTC. Its translation is CASSYRRGRNEQFF.

This clone came up a few times. The chain joins TRBV6-1 to TRBJ1-5; D not certain. V shed 3 bases and J shed 10 bases, with 16 bases lying between them. This CDR3 is built from 14 residues. Germline V gene lookup returns CDR1 MNHNS and CDR2 SASEGT. The CDR3 here is CASSEGSSSAPQHF. CDR3 in DNA: TGTGCCAGCAGTGAGGGCAGTTCATCAGCCCCCCAGCATTTT.

V usage is TRBV5-6 and J usage is TRBJ1-2; the D gene is possibly TRBD1 (6 bases). This CDR3 has 14 residues. Trimming pared 2 bases from V and 2 bases from J, leaving 10 bases between. Germline CDR1 reads SGHDT; CDR2 reads YYEEEE. In DNA form, the CDR3 reads TGTGCCAGCAGCTTACAGGGTGTAAACTATGGCTACACCTTC. Translating gives CASSLQGVNYGYTF.

In this sample, this clone turned up a few times. This sequence joins TRBV7-2 and TRBJ1-5; no clear D. Germline loops: CDR1 SGHTA, CDR2 FQGNSA. V lost 3 bases to trimming and J lost 2 bases, with 14 bases between them. The length of the CDR3 is 16 residues. The DNA of the CDR3 is TGTGCCAGCAGCTTTGGTCCCTCGGGTGGCAATCAGCCCCAGCATTTT. It specifies CASSFGPSGGNQPQHF.

CDR3 bases: TGCGCCAGCAGCCCGGGGGGACTAGAACCAGATACGCAGTATTTT. This sequence encodes CASSPGGLEPDTQYF. The chain uses TRBV4-1 and TRBJ2-3; TRBD2 matches at 8 bases. The germline gives CDR1 MGHRA, CDR2 YSYEKL. CDR3 length: 15 amino acids. V shed 4 bases and J 4 bases; nucleotides not matched to a gene: 7.

This clone was counted a single time. V usage is TRBV27 and J usage is TRBJ2-1; D might be TRBD1 (6 bases). The germline CDR1 and CDR2 sequences are MNHEY and SMNVEV (reference sequence). V was pared by 2 bases and J by 8 bases, with 10 bases between. This CDR3 region has 13 residues. The CDR3 nucleotides read TGTGCCAGCAGTTTACGTGACAGGCATGAGCAGTTCTTC. Protein sequence: CASSLRDRHEQFF.

The sample holds one count of this clone. The chain has TRBV6-1 and TRBJ1-3; 11 bases line up with TRBD1. The CDR3 has 15 amino acids. CDR1 is MNHNS and CDR2 is SASEGT in the germline V gene. Germline trimming cut 7 bases from V and 4 bases from J; bases unmatched to any gene: 6. CDR3 bases: TGTGCCAGCAAGAGGGACAGGGGGTACGGAAACACCATATATTTT. This gives the protein CASKRDRGYGNTIYF.

This clone occurred a few times. This chain joins TRBV7-9 and TRBJ1-2, with TRBD1 matching 8 bases. J lost 6 bases, V lost 8 bases, and 5 bases had no gene match. There are 12 residues in the CDR3. Germline loops: CDR1 SEHNR, CDR2 FQNEAQ (reference sequence). The CDR3 is CASAAGGDGYTF. The CDR3, as DNA: TGTGCCAGCGCCGCAGGGGGCGATGGCTACACCTTC.

The gene calls are TRBV5-6 and TRBJ2-5, with D unclear. This CDR3 is 11 amino acids long. The ends were cut back, 0 bases at V and 9 bases at J, with 6 bases in the middle. Germline CDR1 SGHDT, CDR2 YYEEEE. This CDR3 is CASSLGEAQYF. CDR3 nucleotides: TGTGCCAGCAGCTTGGGTGAGGCCCAGTACTTC.

The chain recombines TRBV5-1 with TRBJ1-2; 11 bases match TRBD1. Germline assignment: CDR1 SGHRS and CDR2 YFSETQ. J lost 6 bases, V lost 0 bases, and 4 bases had no gene match. The CDR3 loop spans 15 amino acids. As DNA, the CDR3 is TGCGCCAGCAGCTTGGTAGGACAGGGGGCGGATGGCTACACCTTC. It encodes CASSLVGQGADGYTF.

The V gene is TRBV18, the J gene TRBJ1-5, with 7 positions matching TRBD1. Trimming took 2 bases from V and 6 from J; bases not matched to a gene: 4. The germline V gene has CDR1 KGHSH and CDR2 LQKENI. This CDR3 region has 14 residues. CDR3 nucleotide sequence: TGTGCCAGCTCACCAGTTCAGGGGGGTCAGCCCCAGCATTTT. It translates to CASSPVQGGQPQHF.

About this clone: Relative to the germline gene, one junction end is altered; a read error may explain this. J is TRBJ2-5 and V is TRBV7-7; D not certain. This CDR3 is built from 15 residues. The germline gives CDR1 SSHAT, CDR2 FNYEAQ (reference sequence). The DNA of the CDR3 is TGTGCTAGCAGCTTAGGGCTCGGCGGTGGGGAGACCCAGTACTTC. It is translated as CASSLGLGGGETQYF.

Regarding this clone: At one end the junction does not follow the germline gene, possibly because of a read error. The chain links TRBV23-1 to TRBJ1-2; a weak D match, TRBD1 (5 bases). TRBV23-1 is an open reading frame, and its role is uncertain. This CDR3 is built from 16 residues. DNA for the CDR3: TGCGCCAGCAGTCAATCATCAAAGGGTGGGGACTATGGCCACACCTTC. This codes for CASSQSSKGGDYGHTF.

The chain carries TRBV1 and TRBJ2-5; the tabulated D call, TRBD2, remains unverified against the DNA. TRBV1 counts as a pseudogene. The CDR3 has 18 amino acids. As DNA, the CDR3 is TGCACCAGCAGCCCGAGGCCTAGCGGGGGCCCCAACCAAGAGACCCAGTACTTC. Protein product: CTSSPRPSGGPNQETQYF.

This clone has only one observation. This chain connects TRBV6-5 to TRBJ1-4; no firm D call. V was pared by 7 bases and J by 5 bases, with 14 bases between. This CDR3 has 14 residues. Germline V gene lookup returns CDR1 MNHEY and CDR2 SVGAGI. The CDR3 DNA reads as TGTGCCAGCATGAACCCACAGTGGAATGAAAAACTGTTTTTT. This encodes CASMNPQWNEKLFF.

V is TRBV15 and J is TRBJ1-1; perhaps TRBD1 as D (6 bases). Germline V gene data show CDR1 as LNHNV and CDR2 as YYDKDF (reference sequence). This CDR3 spans 14 amino acids. The V end lost 9 bases, the J end lost 1 base, and 15 bases lay between the germline ends. CDR3: CATSQGWGNTEAFF. Written as DNA, the CDR3 is TGTGCCACTAGTCAGGGGTGGGGGAACACTGAAGCTTTCTTT. The full variable domain, rest sourced from reference TRBV15 and TRBJ1-1, is DAMVIQNPRYQVTQFGKPVTLSCSQTLNHNVMYWYQQKSSQAPKLLFHYYDKDFNNEADTPDNFQSRRPNTSFCFLDIRSPGLGDTAMYLCATSQGWGNTEAFFGQGTRLTVV.

The chain has TRBV21-1 and TRBJ1-1; the table names TRBD1, a call not compared with the DNA. TRBV21-1 represents a pseudogene. The CDR3 covers 14 residues. This CDR3 is CASSKGTGDRVAFF. The CDR3, as DNA: TGTGCCAGCAGCAAAGGAACTGGCGACAGGGTAGCTTTCTTT.